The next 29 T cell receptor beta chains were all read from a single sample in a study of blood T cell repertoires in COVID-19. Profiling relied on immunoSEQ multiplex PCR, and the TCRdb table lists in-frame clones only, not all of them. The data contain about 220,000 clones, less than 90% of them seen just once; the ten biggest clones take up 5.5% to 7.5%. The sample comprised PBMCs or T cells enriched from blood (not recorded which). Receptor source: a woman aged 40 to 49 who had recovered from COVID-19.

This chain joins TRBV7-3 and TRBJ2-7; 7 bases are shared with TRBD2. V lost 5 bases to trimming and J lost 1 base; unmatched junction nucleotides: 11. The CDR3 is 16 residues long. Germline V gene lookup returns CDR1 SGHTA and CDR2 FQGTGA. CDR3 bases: TGTGCCAGCAGCCCGTCCGGCGGCGGGGGTTCCTACGAGCAGTACTTC. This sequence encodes CASSPSGGGGSYEQYF.

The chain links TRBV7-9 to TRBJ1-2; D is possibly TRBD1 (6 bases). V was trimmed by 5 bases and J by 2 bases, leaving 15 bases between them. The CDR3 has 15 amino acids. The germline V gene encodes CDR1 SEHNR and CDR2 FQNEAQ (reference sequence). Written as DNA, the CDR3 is TGTGCCAGCAGCACGCAGACAGGTGCGAACTATGGCTACACCTTC. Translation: CASSTQTGANYGYTF. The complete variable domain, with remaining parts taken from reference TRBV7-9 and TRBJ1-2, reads DTGVSQNPRHKITKRGQNVTFRCDPISEHNRLYWYRQTLGQGPEFLTYFQNEAQLEKSRLLSDRFSAERPKGSFSTLEIQRTEQGDSAMYLCASSTQTGANYGYTFGSGTRLTVV.

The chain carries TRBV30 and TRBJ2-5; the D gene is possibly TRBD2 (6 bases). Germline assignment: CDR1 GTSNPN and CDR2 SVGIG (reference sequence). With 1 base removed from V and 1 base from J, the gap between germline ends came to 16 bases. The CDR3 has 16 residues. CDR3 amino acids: CAWSAGEGDFQETQYF. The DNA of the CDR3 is TGTGCCTGGAGTGCTGGAGAAGGGGACTTCCAAGAGACCCAGTACTTC.

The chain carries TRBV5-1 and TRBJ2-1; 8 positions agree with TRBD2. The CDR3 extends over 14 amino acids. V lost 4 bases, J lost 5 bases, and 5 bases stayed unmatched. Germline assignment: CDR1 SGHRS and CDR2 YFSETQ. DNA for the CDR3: TGCGCCAGCAGCGGGCTAGCGGGTCACAATGAGCAGTTCTTC. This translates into CASSGLAGHNEQFF.

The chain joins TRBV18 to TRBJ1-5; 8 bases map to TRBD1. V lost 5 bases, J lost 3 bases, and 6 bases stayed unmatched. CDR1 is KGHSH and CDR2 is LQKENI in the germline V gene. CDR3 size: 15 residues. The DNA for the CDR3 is TGTGCCAGCTCAAATAAGACAGGGGTCAATCAGCCCCAGCATTTT. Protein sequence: CASSNKTGVNQPQHF.

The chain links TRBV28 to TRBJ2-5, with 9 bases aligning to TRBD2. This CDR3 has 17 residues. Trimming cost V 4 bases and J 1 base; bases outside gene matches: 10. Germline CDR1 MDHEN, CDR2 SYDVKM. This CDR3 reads CASSSLRAGGLQETQYF. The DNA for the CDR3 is TGTGCCAGCAGTTCCTTACGGGCGGGAGGGCTCCAAGAGACCCAGTACTTC.

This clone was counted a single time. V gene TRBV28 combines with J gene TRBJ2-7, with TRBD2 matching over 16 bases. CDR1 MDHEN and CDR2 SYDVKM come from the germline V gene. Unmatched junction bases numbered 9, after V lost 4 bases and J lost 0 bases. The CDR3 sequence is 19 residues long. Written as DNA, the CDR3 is TGTGCCAGCAGTTCAGCCGGGACTAGCGGGAGGGCTCACTCCTACGAGCAGTACTTC. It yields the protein CASSSAGTSGRAHSYEQYF.

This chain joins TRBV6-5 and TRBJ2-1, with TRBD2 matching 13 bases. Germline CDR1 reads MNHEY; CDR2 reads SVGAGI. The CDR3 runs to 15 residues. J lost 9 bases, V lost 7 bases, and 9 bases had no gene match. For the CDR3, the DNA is TGTGCCAGCACCCGGGGACTAGCGGGATCGGGTGAGCAGTTCTTC. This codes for CASTRGLAGSGEQFF.

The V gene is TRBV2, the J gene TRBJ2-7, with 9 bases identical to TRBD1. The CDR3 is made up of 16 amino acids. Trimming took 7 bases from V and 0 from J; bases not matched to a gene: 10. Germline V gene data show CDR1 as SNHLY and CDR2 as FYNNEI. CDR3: CASTRKTGGLSYEQYF. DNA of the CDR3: TGTGCCAGCACCAGGAAGACAGGGGGTCTCTCCTACGAGCAGTACTTC.

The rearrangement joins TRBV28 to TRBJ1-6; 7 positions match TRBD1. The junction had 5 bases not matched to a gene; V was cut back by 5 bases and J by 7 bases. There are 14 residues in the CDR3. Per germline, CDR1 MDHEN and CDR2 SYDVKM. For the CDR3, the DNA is TGTGCCAGCAGTGCGACAGGGAGCAATTCACCCCTCCACTTT. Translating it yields CASSATGSNSPLHF.

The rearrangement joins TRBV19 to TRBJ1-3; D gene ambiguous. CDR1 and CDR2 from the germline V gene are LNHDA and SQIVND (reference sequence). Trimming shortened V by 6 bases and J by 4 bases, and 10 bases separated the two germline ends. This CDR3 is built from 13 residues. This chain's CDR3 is CASRKGVGNTIYF. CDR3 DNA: TGTGCCAGTAGGAAGGGAGTCGGAAACACCATATATTTT.

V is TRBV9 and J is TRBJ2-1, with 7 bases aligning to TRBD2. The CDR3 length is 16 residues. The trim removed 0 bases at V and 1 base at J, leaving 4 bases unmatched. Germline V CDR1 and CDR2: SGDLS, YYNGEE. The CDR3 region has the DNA TGTGCCAGCAGCGTAGACGGGAGGTATTCCTACAATGAGCAGTTCTTC. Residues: CASSVDGRYSYNEQFF.

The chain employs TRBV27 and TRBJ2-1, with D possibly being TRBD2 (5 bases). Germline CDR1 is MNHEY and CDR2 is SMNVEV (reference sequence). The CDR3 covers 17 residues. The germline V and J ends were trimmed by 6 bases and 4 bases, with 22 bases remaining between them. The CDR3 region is CASSDTWSGFSYNEQFF. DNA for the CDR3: TGTGCCAGCAGCGATACCTGGTCGGGATTCTCGTACAATGAGCAGTTCTTC.

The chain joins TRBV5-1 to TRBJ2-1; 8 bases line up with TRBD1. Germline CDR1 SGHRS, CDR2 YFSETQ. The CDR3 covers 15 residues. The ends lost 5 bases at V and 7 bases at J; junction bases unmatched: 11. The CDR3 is CASRPGGGLTNEQFF. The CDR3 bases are TGCGCCAGCAGGCCAGGGGGCGGATTAACAAATGAGCAGTTCTTC. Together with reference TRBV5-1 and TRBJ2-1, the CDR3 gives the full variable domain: KAGVTQTPRYLIKTRGQQVTLSCSPISGHRSVSWYQQTPGQGLQFLFEYFSETQRNKGNFPGRFSGRQFSNSRSEMNVSTLELGDSALYLCASRPGGGLTNEQFFGPGTRLTVL.

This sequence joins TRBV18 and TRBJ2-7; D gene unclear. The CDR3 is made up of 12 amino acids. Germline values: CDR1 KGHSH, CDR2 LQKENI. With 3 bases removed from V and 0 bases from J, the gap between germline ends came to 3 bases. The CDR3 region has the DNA TGTGCCAGCTCACCGAGCTCCTACGAGCAGTACGTC. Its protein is CASSPSSYEQYV.

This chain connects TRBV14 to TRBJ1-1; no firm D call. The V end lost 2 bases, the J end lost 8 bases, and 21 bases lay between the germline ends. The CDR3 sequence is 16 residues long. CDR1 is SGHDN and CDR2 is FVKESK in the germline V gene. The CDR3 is CASSQRSIVSPIEAFF. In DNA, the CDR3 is TGTGCCAGCAGCCAACGCTCTATTGTAAGCCCCATCGAAGCTTTCTTT.

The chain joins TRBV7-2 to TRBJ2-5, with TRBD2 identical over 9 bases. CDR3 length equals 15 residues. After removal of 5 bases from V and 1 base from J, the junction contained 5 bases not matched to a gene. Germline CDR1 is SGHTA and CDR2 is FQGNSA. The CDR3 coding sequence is TGTGCCAGCAGCGCGACTAGCGGCAGCCAAGAGACCCAGTACTTC. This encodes CASSATSGSQETQYF.

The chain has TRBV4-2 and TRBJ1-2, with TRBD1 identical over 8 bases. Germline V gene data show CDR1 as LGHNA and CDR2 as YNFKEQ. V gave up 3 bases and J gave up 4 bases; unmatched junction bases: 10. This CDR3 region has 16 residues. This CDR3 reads CASSQARQGRLYGYTF. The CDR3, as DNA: TGTGCCAGCAGCCAGGCAAGACAGGGGAGGCTCTATGGCTACACCTTC.

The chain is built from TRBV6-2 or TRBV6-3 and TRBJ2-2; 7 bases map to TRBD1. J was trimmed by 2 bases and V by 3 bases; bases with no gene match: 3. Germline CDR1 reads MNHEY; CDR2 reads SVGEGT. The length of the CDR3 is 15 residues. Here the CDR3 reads CASSYGTVNTGELFF. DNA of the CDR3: TGTGCCAGCAGTTATGGGACAGTTAACACCGGGGAGCTGTTTTTT.

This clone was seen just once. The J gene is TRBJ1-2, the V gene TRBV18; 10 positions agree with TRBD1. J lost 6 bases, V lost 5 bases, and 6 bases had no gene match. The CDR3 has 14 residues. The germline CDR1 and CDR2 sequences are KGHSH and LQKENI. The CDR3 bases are TGTGCCAGCTCAGCGGGACAGGGGTACCATGGCTACACCTTC. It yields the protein CASSAGQGYHGYTF.

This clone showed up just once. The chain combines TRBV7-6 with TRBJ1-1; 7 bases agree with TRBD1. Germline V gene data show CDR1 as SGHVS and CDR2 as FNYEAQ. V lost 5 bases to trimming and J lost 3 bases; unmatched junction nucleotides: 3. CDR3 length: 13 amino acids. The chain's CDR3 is CASSGQEDTEAFF. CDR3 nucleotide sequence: TGTGCCAGCAGCGGACAGGAGGACACTGAAGCTTTCTTT.

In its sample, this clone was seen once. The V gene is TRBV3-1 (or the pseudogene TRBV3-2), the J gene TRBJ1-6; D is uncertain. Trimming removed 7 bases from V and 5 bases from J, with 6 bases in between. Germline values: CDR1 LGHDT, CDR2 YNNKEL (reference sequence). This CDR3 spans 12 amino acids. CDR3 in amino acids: CASNSDNSPLHF. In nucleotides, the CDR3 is TGTGCCAGCAACAGTGATAATTCACCCCTCCACTTT.

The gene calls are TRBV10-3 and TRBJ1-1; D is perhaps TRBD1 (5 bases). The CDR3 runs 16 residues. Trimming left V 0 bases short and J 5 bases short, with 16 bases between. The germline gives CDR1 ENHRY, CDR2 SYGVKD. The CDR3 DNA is TGTGCCATCAGTGAGTCTTGGCAGGGATCGAGGACTGAAGCTTTCTTT. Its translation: CAISESWQGSRTEAFF.

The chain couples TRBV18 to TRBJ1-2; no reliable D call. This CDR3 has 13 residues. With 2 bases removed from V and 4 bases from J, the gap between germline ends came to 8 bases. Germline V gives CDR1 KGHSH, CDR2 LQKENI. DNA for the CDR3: TGTGCCAGCTCACCAGGGCAGGTCTATGGCTACACCTTC. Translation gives CASSPGQVYGYTF.

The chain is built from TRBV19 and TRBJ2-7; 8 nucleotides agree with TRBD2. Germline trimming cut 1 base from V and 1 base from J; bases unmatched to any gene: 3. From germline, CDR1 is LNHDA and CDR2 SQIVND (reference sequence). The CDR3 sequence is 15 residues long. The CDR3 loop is CASSIAGGPSYEQYF. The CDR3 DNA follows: TGTGCCAGTAGTATAGCGGGAGGGCCGTCCTACGAGCAGTACTTC.

CDR3 DNA: TGTGCCAGCAGTAGAATGGGCGGGAGCGTAGAGACCCAGTACTTC. It is translated as CASSRMGGSVETQYF. This chain connects TRBV11-3 to TRBJ2-5, with TRBD2 identical over 7 bases. The CDR3 totals 15 residues. Trimming took 6 bases from V and 4 from J; bases not matched to a gene: 11. Germline assignment: CDR1 SGHNT and CDR2 YENEEA.

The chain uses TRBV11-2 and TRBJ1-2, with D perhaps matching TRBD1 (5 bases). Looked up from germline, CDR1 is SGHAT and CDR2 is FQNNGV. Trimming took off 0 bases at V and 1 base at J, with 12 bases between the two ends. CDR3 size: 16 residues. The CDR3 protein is CASSLDGAGYNYGYTF. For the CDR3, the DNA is TGTGCCAGCAGCTTAGATGGGGCAGGGTATAACTATGGCTACACCTTC.

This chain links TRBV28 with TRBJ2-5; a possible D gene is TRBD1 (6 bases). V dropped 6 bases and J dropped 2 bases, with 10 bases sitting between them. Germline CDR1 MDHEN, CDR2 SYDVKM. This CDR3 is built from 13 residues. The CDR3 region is CASSDRTQETQYF. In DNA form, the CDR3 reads TGTGCCAGCAGCGACAGGACACAAGAGACCCAGTACTTC.

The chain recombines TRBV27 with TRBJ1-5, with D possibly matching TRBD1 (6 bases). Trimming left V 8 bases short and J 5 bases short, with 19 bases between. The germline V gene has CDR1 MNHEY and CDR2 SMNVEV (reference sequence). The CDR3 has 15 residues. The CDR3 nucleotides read TGTGCCAGCCGCTCCTTGGGACACCGCGATCAGCCCCAGCATTTT. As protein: CASRSLGHRDQPQHF.